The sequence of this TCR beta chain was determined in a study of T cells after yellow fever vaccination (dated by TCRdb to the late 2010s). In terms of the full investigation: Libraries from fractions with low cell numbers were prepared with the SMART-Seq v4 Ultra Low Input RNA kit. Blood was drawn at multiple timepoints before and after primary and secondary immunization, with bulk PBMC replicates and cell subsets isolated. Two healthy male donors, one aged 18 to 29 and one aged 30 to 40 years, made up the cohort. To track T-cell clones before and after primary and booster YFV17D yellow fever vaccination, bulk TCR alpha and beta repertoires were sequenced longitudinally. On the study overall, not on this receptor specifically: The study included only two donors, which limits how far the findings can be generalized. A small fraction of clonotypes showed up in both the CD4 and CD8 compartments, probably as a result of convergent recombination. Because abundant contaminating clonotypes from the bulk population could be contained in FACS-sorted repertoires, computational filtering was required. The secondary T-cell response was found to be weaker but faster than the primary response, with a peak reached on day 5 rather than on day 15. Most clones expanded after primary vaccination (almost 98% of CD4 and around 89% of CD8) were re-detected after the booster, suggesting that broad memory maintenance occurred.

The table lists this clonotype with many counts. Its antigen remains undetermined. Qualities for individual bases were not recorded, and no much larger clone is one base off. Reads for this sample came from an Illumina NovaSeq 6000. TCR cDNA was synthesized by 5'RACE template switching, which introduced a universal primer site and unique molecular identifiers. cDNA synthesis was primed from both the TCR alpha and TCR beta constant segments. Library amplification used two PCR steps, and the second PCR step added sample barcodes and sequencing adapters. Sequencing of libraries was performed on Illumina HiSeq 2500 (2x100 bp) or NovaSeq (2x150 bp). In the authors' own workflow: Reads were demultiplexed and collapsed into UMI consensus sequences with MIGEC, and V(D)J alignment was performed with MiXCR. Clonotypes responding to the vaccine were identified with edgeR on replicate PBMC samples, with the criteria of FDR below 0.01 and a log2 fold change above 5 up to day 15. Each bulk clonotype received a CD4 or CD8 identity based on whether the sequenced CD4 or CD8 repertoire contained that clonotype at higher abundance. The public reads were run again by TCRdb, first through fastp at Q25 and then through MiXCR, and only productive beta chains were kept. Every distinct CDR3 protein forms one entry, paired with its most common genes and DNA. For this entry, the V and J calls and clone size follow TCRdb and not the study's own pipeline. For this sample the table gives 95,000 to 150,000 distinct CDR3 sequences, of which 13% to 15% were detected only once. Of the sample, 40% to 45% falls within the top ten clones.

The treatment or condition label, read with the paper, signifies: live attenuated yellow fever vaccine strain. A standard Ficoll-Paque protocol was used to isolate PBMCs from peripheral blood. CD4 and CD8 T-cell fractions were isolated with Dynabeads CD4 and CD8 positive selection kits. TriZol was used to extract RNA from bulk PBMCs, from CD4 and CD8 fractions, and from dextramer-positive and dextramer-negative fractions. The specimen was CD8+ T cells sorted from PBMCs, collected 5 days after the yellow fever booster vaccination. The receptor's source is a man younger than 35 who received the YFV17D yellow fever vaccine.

This receptor carries the CDR3 CASRPDSYLAKNIQYF. The sequenced DNA: TGTGCCAGCAGGCCGGACAGTTATCTAGCCAAAAACATTCAGTACTTC. The V gene is TRBV7-9 and the J gene is TRBJ2-4; perhaps TRBD1 is the D gene, with 6 bases matching. The CDR3 has 16 amino acids, counting the end cysteine and phenylalanine. Just the 48-base CDR3 DNA is kept, in frame starting at base 1. Based on the germline V gene (reference sequence), the CDR1 and CDR2 sequences are SEHNR and FQNEAQ. Cut back by 6 bases and 0 bases, the V and J ends lie 15 bases apart.